This T cell receptor (beta chain) comes out of a study of OX40 agonist ivuxolimab in advanced cancers. General observations from the study: In the 0.1 to 3.0 mg/kg range, CD4+ and CD8+ blood T cells had expanded clonally by week 6. The antigen specificity of the peripheral T cells (those that were expanded) was not determined. Among the nonresponders, some also had low normalized T-cell clonal expansion.

The method was immunoSEQ multiplex PCR; TCRdb's version includes in-frame clones alone and lacks a portion of them. Here the sample spans 18,000 or so clones, 55% to 75% being singletons. In the case of this clone: Its antigen remains unknown.

CDR3 length: 12 residues. J was trimmed by 4 bases and V by 6 bases; bases with no gene match: 1. Looked up from germline, CDR1 is SEHNR and CDR2 is FQNEAQ (reference sequence). J is TRBJ1-1 and V is TRBV7-9, with TRBD1 matching over 8 bases. The receptor comes from an adult with an advanced solid tumor such as melanoma, head and neck, liver or kidney cancer. The specimen comprised CD4+ or CD8+ T cells sorted from blood, sampled in a trial of the OX40 agonist ivuxolimab. CDR3 protein: CASRTGGTEAFF. The CDR3 region has the DNA TGTGCCAGCAGAACAGGGGGCACTGAAGCTTTCTTT.